This T cell receptor (beta chain) was identified during a study of glioma-infiltrating T cells after dendritic cell vaccination. This clone occurred once. Trimming took 5 bases from V and 3 from J; bases not matched to a gene: 7. The germline CDR1 and CDR2 sequences are MDHEN and SYDVKM. The CDR3 covers 16 residues. TCRdb's table, derived via immunoSEQ multiplex PCR, lists solely in-frame clones and lacks some. The sample records approximately 90,000 clones, 85% being singletons. The TCR was taken from a human donor with glioblastoma. The sequences come from blood, collected before dendritic cell vaccination. This chain connects TRBV28 to TRBJ1-4; the match to TRBD1 covers 9 bases. The CDR3 spells CASSLSRQGANEKLFF. The CDR3 nucleotides are TGTGCCAGCAGTCTCAGCCGACAGGGGGCTAATGAAAAACTGTTTTTT.